The 18 T cell receptor beta chains given below trace back to one sample, sequenced in a study of cytomegalovirus exposure and HLA in healthy donors. Primers for the PCR totalled 60 Vbeta and 13 Jbeta. Repertoires were generated with immunoSEQ multiplex PCR, while TCRdb's copy carries only in-frame clones and drops some. This table has around 150,000 clones, around 90% appearing once. The sequencing sample was made of PBMCs. The receptors stem from a woman aged 30 to 39 in good health and CMV-seronegative.

This clone was counted between two and nine times. The chain employs TRBV6-4 and TRBJ2-3; the match to TRBD2 covers 10 bases. The CDR3 consists of 17 residues. J gave up 2 bases and V 0 bases, and 5 bases lay outside the gene matches. Germline V lookup: CDR1 MRHNA, CDR2 SNTAGT. The DNA of the CDR3 is TGTGCCAGCAGTGACTCGGCTAGCGGGGGACCCACAGATACGCAGTATTTT. Translation: CASSDSASGGPTDTQYF.

The rearrangement uses TRBV6-5 and TRBJ1-2; a weak D match, TRBD1 (6 bases). Germline CDR1 and CDR2: MNHEY and SVGAGI. This CDR3 contains 16 residues. Between the trimmed V and J ends, which lost 1 base and 2 bases, there was a span of 14 bases. CDR3 sequence: CASSYFRGGANYGYTF. For the CDR3, the DNA is TGTGCCAGCAGTTACTTTAGGGGGGGCGCCAACTATGGCTACACCTTC.

This chain joins TRBV4-1 and TRBJ2-5; TRBD1 agrees at 7 bases. V dropped 2 bases and J dropped 3; count of bases not matched to a gene: 6. This CDR3 has 15 residues. Per the germline V gene, CDR1 is MGHRA and CDR2 is YSYEKL. CDR3 sequence reads: CASSQLRDRKETQYF. CDR3 DNA sequence: TGCGCCAGCAGCCAACTCCGGGACAGAAAAGAGACCCAGTACTTC.

V and J are TRBV19 and TRBJ2-1, with 10 bases matching TRBD1. This CDR3 has 15 residues. With 3 bases clipped from V and 13 bases from J, the junction kept 12 bases outside the gene matches. CDR1 is LNHDA and CDR2 is SQIVND in the germline V gene (reference sequence). In nucleotides, the CDR3 is TGTGCCAGTAGTATTAGGGGACAGGGGTTTGACACACAGTTCTTC. This translates into CASSIRGQGFDTQFF.

This clone has just one count. The chain joins TRBV28 to TRBJ2-7; maybe TRBD2 (6 bases). CDR1 and CDR2 from the germline V gene are MDHEN and SYDVKM. V gave up 1 base and J gave up 6 bases, with 13 bases separating them. CDR3 length: 14 amino acids. For the CDR3, the DNA is TGTGCCAGCAGTTTATCGAACTCAGCGGGCGAGCAGTACTTC. Protein sequence: CASSLSNSAGEQYF.

The genes are TRBV28 and TRBJ1-4, with 7 bases that match TRBD1. J lost 4 bases, V lost 2 bases, and 1 base had no gene match. The CDR3 has 14 residues. Germline V gene sequence: CDR1 MDHEN, CDR2 SYDVKM. The DNA of the CDR3 is TGTGCCAGCAGTTTAGGACAGGTTAATGAAAAACTGTTTTTT. This translates into CASSLGQVNEKLFF.

V usage is TRBV9 and J usage is TRBJ2-2; possible D gene TRBD1, 6 bases. From germline, CDR1 is SGDLS and CDR2 YYNGEE. CDR3 size: 15 residues. Trimming removed 4 bases from V and 5 bases from J, with 15 bases in between. CDR3 coding DNA: TGTGCCAGCAGCTCAGAGGTGGGGGCTACCGGGGAGCTGTTTTTT. This translates into CASSSEVGATGELFF.

The rearrangement joins TRBV19 to TRBJ1-5; D gene unclear. Per the germline V gene, CDR1 is LNHDA and CDR2 is SQIVND (reference sequence). The CDR3 is 15 residues long. Trimming took 3 bases from V and 0 from J, leaving 9 bases between them. CDR3: CASSIPLLSNQPQHF. CDR3 bases: TGTGCCAGTAGTATCCCTCTCCTTAGCAATCAGCCCCAGCATTTT.

V is TRBV6-1 and J is TRBJ2-5, with D perhaps matching TRBD1 (5 bases). The V end lost 2 bases, the J end lost 1 base, and 17 bases lay between the germline ends. Looked up from germline, CDR1 is MNHNS and CDR2 is SASEGT. This CDR3 spans 17 amino acids. The CDR3 sequence is CASSEPGQGIVQETQYF. The CDR3 coding sequence is TGTGCCAGCAGTGAACCCGGCCAGGGAATCGTCCAAGAGACCCAGTACTTC.

The J gene is TRBJ2-7, the V gene TRBV27; possibly TRBD2 for D (6 bases). Germline V gene sequence: CDR1 MNHEY, CDR2 SMNVEV (reference sequence). V was trimmed by 2 bases and J by 5 bases, leaving 13 bases between them. The CDR3 has 14 residues. The CDR3 loop reads CASSLVGRNDEQYF. The CDR3 DNA sequence: TGTGCCAGCAGTTTAGTGGGGAGGAACGACGAGCAGTACTTC.

The chain carries TRBV5-1 and TRBJ1-5, with TRBD1 as a possible D gene (6 bases). This CDR3 is 14 amino acids long. Trimming cost V 4 bases and J 5 bases, with 13 bases left between them. In germline, CDR1 is SGHRS, CDR2 YFSETQ. The CDR3 is CASSRGGSDQPQHF. CDR3 bases: TGCGCCAGCAGCCGCGGGGGCTCGGATCAGCCCCAGCATTTT.

This clone has just one count. The rearrangement uses TRBV6-5 and TRBJ1-2; D gene unclear. V shed 7 bases and J shed 1 base, with 10 bases lying between them. This CDR3 contains 13 residues. Germline lookup yields CDR1 MNHEY and CDR2 SVGAGI. The CDR3 loop reads CASTTANNYGYTF. In nucleotides, the CDR3 is TGTGCCAGCACCACAGCCAATAACTATGGCTACACCTTC.

The chain couples TRBV5-1 to TRBJ1-1; 8 bases are a match to TRBD1. This CDR3 has 14 residues. Germline V gene sequence: CDR1 SGHRS, CDR2 YFSETQ. The trim removed 6 bases at V and 6 bases at J, leaving 10 bases unmatched. The CDR3 DNA is TGCGCCAGCACTCGGGGCGGGACAGGAGCTGAAGCTTTCTTT. Amino acid sequence: CASTRGGTGAEAFF.

In this sample, this clone turned up a few times. Here the CDR3 DNA reads TGTGCCAGCAGTGTTCAGGGGTCTACTGGCTCCTACGAGCAGTACTTC. Its protein is CASSVQGSTGSYEQYF. The genes are TRBV6-1 and TRBJ2-7; D possibly corresponds to TRBD1 (6 bases). Germline loops: CDR1 MNHNS, CDR2 SASEGT. The germline V and J ends were trimmed by 4 bases and 0 bases, with 16 bases remaining between them. The CDR3 is 16 amino acids.

The V call is TRBV9, the J call TRBJ2-7; TRBD2 matches 7 bases. There are 15 residues in the CDR3. J gave up 9 bases and V 2 bases, and 14 bases lay outside the gene matches. Germline-derived CDR1 and CDR2 are SGDLS and YYNGEE. In nucleotides, the CDR3 is TGTGCCAGCAGCGTTGAAAGCGGGGAGGACTTCGGGCAGTACTTC. Translated, it gives CASSVESGEDFGQYF.

In its sample, this clone was seen a few times. This chain uses TRBV21-1 with TRBJ2-1; the table's D call, TRBD1, was not checked against the DNA. TRBV21-1 is given as a pseudogene. This CDR3 comprises 16 residues. CDR3 region: CASSKVCNQGANEQFF. The CDR3 nucleotides read TGTGCCAGCAGCAAAGTATGTAATCAGGGGGCTAATGAGCAGTTCTTC.

The rearrangement links TRBV5-1 to TRBJ2-1; 7 positions match TRBD1. The CDR3 sequence is 13 residues long. Germline V gene data show CDR1 as SGHRS and CDR2 as YFSETQ. Unmatched junction bases numbered 2, after V lost 4 bases and J lost 4 bases. CDR3 DNA: TGCGCCAGCAGCAAGGGACAGTACAATGAGCAGTTCTTC. Translation: CASSKGQYNEQFF. The full variable domain, rest sourced from reference TRBV5-1 and TRBJ2-1, is KAGVTQTPRYLIKTRGQQVTLSCSPISGHRSVSWYQQTPGQGLQFLFEYFSETQRNKGNFPGRFSGRQFSNSRSEMNVSTLELGDSALYLCASSKGQYNEQFFGPGTRLTVL.

This chain uses TRBV25-1 with TRBJ1-1; the D gene is possibly TRBD1 (6 bases). CDR3 length: 13 amino acids. Per the germline V gene, CDR1 is MGHDK and CDR2 is SYGVNS. The V gene lost 8 bases and the J gene lost 1 base, with 11 bases spanning the gap. DNA of the CDR3: TGTGCCAGCTCAAGGGGGGGGAACACTGAAGCTTTCTTT. Amino acid sequence: CASSRGGNTEAFF.